These T cell receptor beta chains were read from a single sample in a study of T cells in Graves' hyperthyroidism and ophthalmopathy. MiXCR, run by TCRdb on the multiplex PCR reads, gives a single entry per CDR3 protein. The table lists more than 500,000 distinct CDR3 sequences, approximately 49% of them singletons. Sequencing used peripheral blood or thyroid tissue (not recorded which). Receptor source: an adult woman with Graves' disease, either hyperthyroidism or ophthalmopathy (not recorded which). The CDR3 runs from the conserved cysteine through the conserved F or W. The D gene is left open where the match is weak.

J gene,CDR3 length,V gene,D gene,CDR3 protein
TRBJ2-2,15,TRBV5-1,TRBD1,CASSLHYGQGGELFF
TRBJ1-1,12,TRBV20-1,-,CSASTGPVEAFF
TRBJ1-3,14,TRBV29-1,TRBD1,CSALDRANGNTIYF
TRBJ1-1,14,TRBV2,-,CASLLAVRWAETFF
TRBJ1-2,14,TRBV11-2,TRBD1,CASSLSQGVYGYTF
TRBJ1-5,15,TRBV19,TRBD1,CATSPDRGGRQPQHF
TRBJ1-2,13,TRBV5-1,-,CASSRRTEDGYTF
TRBJ1-2,14,TRBV20-1,-,CSAHGTDINYGYTF
TRBJ2-4,13,TRBV19,-,CASSIDRGNIQYF
TRBJ2-7,14,TRBV7-9,-,CASSPPGLLYEQYF
TRBJ2-2,17,TRBV5-6,-,CASSREAGAFSTGELFF
TRBJ1-1,13,TRBV13,-,CASSLGGRRLAFF
TRBJ2-5,15,TRBV5-1,-,CASTLGPGTQETQYF
TRBJ1-3,19,TRBV6-5,TRBD1,CASSYSISDRGMSGNTIYF
TRBJ1-3,13,TRBV7-2,TRBD1,CASSQDGQGTIYF
TRBJ2-7,14,TRBV12-3/TRBV12-4,-,CASSVGAAFDEQYF
TRBJ2-7,17,TRBV4-1,-,CASSQDRGERASYEQYF
TRBJ2-2,17,TRBV2,TRBD1,CASSDRGAGGNTGELFF
TRBJ1-5,13,TRBV19,-,CASSILGIQPQHF
TRBJ1-5,14,TRBV2,TRBD1,CARETGGQNQPQHF
TRBJ1-5,13,TRBV7-9,-,CASSQQGAQPQHF